The TCR beta chain under discussion was sequenced for a study of neurological immune-mediated disorders. Germline V gene data show CDR1 as KGHDR and CDR2 as SFDVKD. V was clipped by 3 bases and J by 7 bases; unmatched bases: 1. The CDR3 totals 13 residues. The study's findings and limits: In HTLV-1-associated myelopathy, TCR clonal expansion was greatest, and in multiple sclerosis it was least, below healthy controls.

This clonotype was seen repeatedly, ten times or more. Its specificity is not known. TCRdb called the 5' RACE reads again in MiXCR, with one record for every CDR3 protein. The repertoire has roughly 52,000 distinct CDR3 sequences, 3.5% to 4% of them found once; the top ten carry around 2%. The clonotype comes from a woman between 40 and 50 years old with multiple sclerosis. V is TRBV24-1 and J is TRBJ1-2, with 10 bases that match TRBD1. Sequences were obtained from CD4+ T cells from blood. The CDR3 here is CATSDDRGPGYTF. The CDR3 region has the DNA TGTGCCACCAGTGATGACAGGGGGCCTGGCTACACCTTC.